The T cell receptor beta chain under discussion was sequenced for a study of identical twins. This clonotype was counted many times. Its specificity is not known. Study results and limitations: Fewer insertions marked abundant cord blood beta clonotypes; young adult naive trended weakly, memory not at all. Sharing of beta out-of-frame sequences by twins showed a weaker excess.

MiXCR was run by TCRdb on the 5' RACE reads, yielding one entry per CDR3 protein. The sample includes fewer than 350,000 distinct CDR3 sequences, about 8.9% of them seen just once. These data also featured in a second study, about yellow fever vaccine responses in identical twins. This second study says: Reportedly, the response of twins' T cells to the vaccine seemed partly convergent, partly personalized.

Sample: memory (CD45RO+) T cells sorted from blood. The clonotype originates from a woman in her late teens or twenties in good health.

The CDR3 DNA follows: TGTGCCAGCAAGGCTAGCGGGTTCACCGGGGAGCTGTTTTTT. Translation: CASKASGFTGELFF. This chain uses TRBV2 with TRBJ2-2; 8 bases are shared with TRBD2. CDR3 length equals 14 residues. The germline V gene encodes CDR1 SNHLY and CDR2 FYNNEI. Germline trimming cut 7 bases from V and 4 bases from J; bases unmatched to any gene: 5.